The sample holds many counts of the clone carrying this T cell receptor beta chain. The CDR3 is 14 residues long. The germline V and J ends were trimmed by 5 bases and 7 bases, with 15 bases remaining between them. The germline V gene encodes CDR1 SGHVS and CDR2 FQNEAQ. This sample was taken from a study of control samples from healthy donors and cancer patients. Clones were read by immunoSEQ multiplex PCR, and TCRdb kept only the in-frame ones, dropping some. Among 190,000 or so clones listed, approximately 92% were seen once. Source material: blood. The gene calls are TRBV7-8 and TRBJ1-5; D not certain. This TCR was sampled from a man aged 18 to 30 in good health. CDR3 in DNA: TGTGCCAGCAGCCCCCAGGAGGATGGACAGCCCCAGCATTTT. Protein sequence: CASSPQEDGQPQHF.